The 31 T cell receptor beta chains presented below share a single source sample, sequenced in a study of T cell responses to AZD1222 COVID-19 vaccine (dated by TCRdb to the early 2020s). Library generation was performed with the immunoSEQ multiplex PCR assay. Held by TCRdb, this immuneACCESS table contains in-frame sequences only and omits some clones. Under half of the omission traces to an unresolved V gene where checked; the cause of the rest is unknown. For this sample the table gives 99,000 or so clones, of which around 90% were detected only once. Of the sample, around 3.1% is held by the ten largest clones. Taken with the paper, the label for time point translates to: baseline before first vaccination. The sequenced sample was peripheral blood, obtained on day 0 of AZD1222 vaccination. These receptors were collected from an adult in good health.

The chain has TRBV7-9 and TRBJ2-3; D not resolved. This CDR3 comprises 17 residues. In germline, CDR1 is SEHNR, CDR2 FQNEAQ (reference sequence). V lost 5 bases, J lost 2 bases, and 20 bases lay in between. The CDR3 sequence: CASSPRYSDLNTDTQYF. The DNA of the CDR3 is TGTGCCAGCAGCCCCCGGTATTCGGACCTAAACACAGATACGCAGTATTTT.

To note about this clone: This CDR3 is also generated by other DNA sequences in the sample. Here the CDR3 DNA reads TGTGCCAGCAGCTCTGACTCCTACGAGCAGTACTTC. Translation gives CASSSDSYEQYF. The chain uses TRBV5-4 and TRBJ2-7; D call uncertain. The germline V and J ends were trimmed by 3 bases and 0 bases, with 4 bases remaining between them. The germline CDR1 and CDR2 sequences are SGHNT and YYREEE (reference sequence). CDR3 size: 12 residues.

V and J are TRBV6-5 and TRBJ1-2; D remains unclear. Germline values: CDR1 MNHEY, CDR2 SVGAGI. The V end was cut by 0 bases, the J end by 4 bases, with 9 bases between. CDR3 length equals 14 residues. CDR3 sequence (DNA): TGTGCCAGCAGTTACTCGACGGAGTTCTATGGCTACACCTTC. It is translated as CASSYSTEFYGYTF.

The CDR3 bases are TGTGCCAGTAGTATCCGCGGACAGGGGGCAACGGGGACTGAAGCTTTCTTT. Its protein is CASSIRGQGATGTEAFF. The chain is built from TRBV19 and TRBJ1-1, with 11 bases that match TRBD1. With 3 bases clipped from V and 5 bases from J, the junction kept 11 bases outside the gene matches. The CDR3 loop spans 17 amino acids. Germline V gives CDR1 LNHDA, CDR2 SQIVND (reference sequence).

This clone was seen a single time. The rearrangement uses TRBV29-1 and TRBJ2-1; D remains unclear. Germline V gene sequence: CDR1 SQVTM, CDR2 ANQGSEA. CDR3 length: 12 residues. Between the trimmed V and J ends, which lost 4 bases and 5 bases, there was a span of 9 bases. CDR3 coding DNA: TGCAGCGTTGTGGCTTCCCACAATGAGCAGTTCTTC. Its translation: CSVVASHNEQFF.

This chain links TRBV7-6 with TRBJ2-1; 8 nucleotides line up with TRBD2. Germline CDR1 reads SGHVS; CDR2 reads FNYEAQ. Unmatched junction bases numbered 9, after V lost 2 bases and J lost 9 bases. The CDR3 loop spans 15 amino acids. CDR3 nucleotides: TGTGCCAGCAGCTTACTAGCGGGTGCAGCCCCTGAGCAGTTCTTC. Its translation: CASSLLAGAAPEQFF.

This clone was seen only once. The CDR3 loop is CASSPVDGGTDTQYF. Written as DNA, the CDR3 is TGTGCCAGCAGCCCCGTGGACGGCGGCACAGATACGCAGTATTTT. This chain uses TRBV4-2 with TRBJ2-3; D is unresolved. Looked up from germline, CDR1 is LGHNA and CDR2 is YNFKEQ. Trimming left V 4 bases short and J 1 base short, with 12 bases between. This CDR3 region has 15 residues.

The chain recombines TRBV19 with TRBJ1-6, with D perhaps matching TRBD1 (6 bases). CDR3 size: 15 residues. Germline loops: CDR1 LNHDA, CDR2 SQIVND (reference sequence). V was cut by 3 bases and J by 11 bases, with 17 bases left in between. The CDR3 is CASSIGGHEGAPLHF. CDR3 in DNA: TGTGCCAGTAGTATCGGGGGACACGAAGGAGCACCCCTCCACTTT.

This chain joins TRBV7-2 and TRBJ1-5, with D maybe TRBD1 (6 bases). The CDR3 has 13 amino acids. The V gene's germline CDR1 is SGHTA and CDR2 FQGNSA. The germline V and J ends were trimmed by 4 bases and 10 bases, with 14 bases remaining between them. In DNA, the CDR3 is TGTGCCAGCAGCTCCGACAGGTTTTCACCCCAGCATTTT. Its translation: CASSSDRFSPQHF.

J is TRBJ2-7 and V is TRBV3-1 (or the pseudogene TRBV3-2); D is possibly TRBD2 (5 bases). The CDR3 totals 15 residues. Trimming cost V 4 bases and J 3 bases, with 16 bases left between them. CDR1 is LGHDT, CDR2 YNNKEL, per germline (reference sequence). In DNA, the CDR3 is TGTGCCAGCAGCCTCCGATGGGGAGCAGGCTACGAGCAGTACGTC. Translating gives CASSLRWGAGYEQYV.

The V gene is TRBV4-2, the J gene TRBJ2-3, with D maybe TRBD2 (6 bases). V was pared by 4 bases and J by 1 base, with 15 bases between. The length of the CDR3 is 16 residues. The germline gives CDR1 LGHNA, CDR2 YNFKEQ. As DNA, the CDR3 is TGTGCCAGCAGCCCATTGGTTGGCGGGGGCACAGATACGCAGTATTTT. It translates to CASSPLVGGGTDTQYF.

The chain uses TRBV9 and TRBJ2-1; D possibly corresponds to TRBD1 (6 bases). CDR3 length: 13 residues. Per the germline V gene, CDR1 is SGDLS and CDR2 is YYNGEE. The V and J ends lost 0 bases and 8 bases respectively, with 9 bases between them. Here the CDR3 reads CASSVVRGYEQFF. DNA of the CDR3: TGTGCCAGCAGCGTAGTGAGGGGGTATGAGCAGTTCTTC.

This clone was counted many times. The chain combines TRBV5-6 with TRBJ1-2, with TRBD1 matching 7 bases. This CDR3 spans 16 amino acids. V lost 4 bases and J lost 0; bases outside the gene matches: 9. The germline CDR1 and CDR2 sequences are SGHDT and YYEEEE. The CDR3 nucleotides are TGTGCCAGCAGCCCGGTTACAGGGACAGCTAACTATGGCTACACCTTC. Protein: CASSPVTGTANYGYTF.

The chain has TRBV6-6 and TRBJ1-2; maybe TRBD1 (6 bases). The CDR3 contains 15 residues. The V and J ends lost 2 bases and 0 bases respectively, with 10 bases between them. CDR1 is MNHNY, CDR2 SVGAGI, per germline (reference sequence). Here the CDR3 reads CASSYGGGANYGYTF. For the CDR3, the DNA is TGTGCCAGCAGTTACGGGGGCGGGGCTAACTATGGCTACACCTTC.

Only one count was recorded for this clone. The gene calls are TRBV4-1 and TRBJ2-1; no clear D gene. V was shortened by 1 base and J by 4 bases, with 11 bases between the two germline ends. This CDR3 comprises 15 residues. CDR1 and CDR2 (germline): MGHRA, YSYEKL. The CDR3 DNA reads TGCGCCAGCAGCCAAGTTTTGACCCTATACAATGAGCAGTTCTTC. This encodes CASSQVLTLYNEQFF.

This clone was recorded a few times. This chain links TRBV4-2 with TRBJ2-2, with 7 positions matching TRBD1. The CDR3 is made up of 17 amino acids. J gave up 6 bases and V 0 bases, and 10 bases lay outside the gene matches. Germline loops: CDR1 LGHNA, CDR2 YNFKEQ. The CDR3 spells CASSQEDQTGRAGELFF. The CDR3 bases are TGTGCCAGCAGCCAAGAGGACCAGACAGGGCGGGCCGGGGAGCTGTTTTTT.

This chain connects TRBV6-6 to TRBJ1-1; 7 positions match TRBD1. The CDR3 loop spans 13 amino acids. The ends lost 4 bases at V and 5 bases at J; junction bases unmatched: 4. Germline assignment: CDR1 MNHNY and CDR2 SVGAGI (reference sequence). CDR3 nucleotide sequence: TGTGCCAGCAGTTTTCAGGGGGGGACTGAAGCTTTCTTT. Amino acids: CASSFQGGTEAFF.

The CDR3 DNA reads TGTGCCAGCAGCTTGAACAGGAGATATACTGAAGCTTTCTTT. Translated: CASSLNRRYTEAFF. The V gene is TRBV5-6, the J gene TRBJ1-1, with a weak D call TRBD1 (5 bases). Germline CDR1 reads SGHDT; CDR2 reads YYEEEE. The CDR3 spans 14 residues. The germline V and J ends were trimmed by 1 base and 5 bases, with 12 bases remaining between them.

The gene calls are TRBV15 and TRBJ1-1; perhaps TRBD1 as D (5 bases). The CDR3 covers 14 residues. V was clipped by 5 bases and J by 3 bases, with 13 bases between them. From germline, CDR1 is LNHNV and CDR2 YYDKDF (reference sequence). DNA of the CDR3: TGTGCCACCAGCCCTAGGTTGACAGACACTGAAGCTTTCTTT. Its translation: CATSPRLTDTEAFF.

The chain employs TRBV18 and TRBJ2-1, with a tentative D call TRBD2 (6 bases). The CDR3 extends over 16 amino acids. Germline-derived CDR1 and CDR2 are KGHSH and LQKENI. V was pared by 6 bases and J by 0 bases, with 15 bases between. The CDR3 region is CASSPSASASYNEQFF. CDR3 DNA sequence: TGTGCCAGCTCCCCCTCCGCTAGCGCCTCCTACAATGAGCAGTTCTTC.

The chain carries TRBV7-9 and TRBJ2-7; D uncertain. This CDR3 has 11 residues. Trimming stripped 5 bases from V and 2 bases from J, with 4 bases between. Germline CDR1 reads SEHNR; CDR2 reads FQNEAQ (reference sequence). The CDR3 DNA reads as TGTGCCAGCAGCCCCGCCTACGAGCAGTACTTC. The encoded protein is CASSPAYEQYF.

The rearrangement joins TRBV7-6 to TRBJ2-2; the match to TRBD1 covers 8 bases. V trimming: 4 bases; J trimming: 6 bases; junction bases outside the gene matches: 7. Germline CDR1 and CDR2: SGHVS and FNYEAQ. The CDR3 totals 15 residues. CDR3 in DNA: TGTGCCAGCAGCTCCGGACAGGGTCGGGCCGGGGAGCTGTTTTTT. This sequence encodes CASSSGQGRAGELFF.

The rearrangement joins TRBV6-2 or TRBV6-3 to TRBJ2-2; no clear D. V gave up 7 bases and J gave up 2 bases, with 11 bases separating them. This CDR3 contains 14 residues. Germline V gene lookup returns CDR1 MNHEY and CDR2 SVGEGT. CDR3 coding DNA: TGTGCCAGCACCCCGTCTGCTAACACCGGGGAGCTGTTTTTT. Residues: CASTPSANTGELFF.

The rearrangement links TRBV6-5 to TRBJ2-7; 8 bases fit TRBD1. The CDR3 consists of 15 residues. CDR1 MNHEY and CDR2 SVGAGI come from the germline V gene. Germline trimming cut 2 bases from V and 4 bases from J; bases unmatched to any gene: 7. CDR3 bases: TGTGCCAGCAGTTACCCTGGACAGGGATTTTACGAGCAGTACTTC. Encoded protein: CASSYPGQGFYEQYF.

The CDR3 sequence: CASSEGQGVINEKLFF. The CDR3 DNA sequence: TGCGCCAGCAGTGAGGGGCAGGGGGTGATAAATGAAAAACTGTTTTTT. This chain connects TRBV10-1 to TRBJ1-4; 7 bases are shared with TRBD1. The CDR3 sequence is 16 residues long. From germline, CDR1 is WNHNN and CDR2 SYGVQD (reference sequence). Trimming at V came to 2 bases and at J to 5 bases, leaving 8 bases not matched to a gene.

The chain is built from TRBV7-6 and TRBJ2-1; 8 bases match TRBD1. The germline V gene encodes CDR1 SGHVS and CDR2 FNYEAQ. This CDR3 has 16 residues. V was clipped by 2 bases and J by 2 bases; unmatched bases: 5. The DNA for the CDR3 is TGTGCCAGCAGCTTAATACCGGGACAGGCCTACAATGAGCAGTTCTTC. Protein sequence: CASSLIPGQAYNEQFF.

J is TRBJ1-5 and V is TRBV4-1; D not certain. The CDR3 is 14 amino acids. The V gene's germline CDR1 is MGHRA and CDR2 YSYEKL. The germline V and J ends were trimmed by 0 bases and 5 bases, with 8 bases remaining between them. CDR3 protein: CASSQDESYQPQHF. DNA for the CDR3: TGCGCCAGCAGCCAAGATGAAAGCTATCAGCCCCAGCATTTT.

To note about this clone: This same CDR3 is encoded by further DNA sequences in the sample. V and J are TRBV5-6 and TRBJ1-6, with 8 nucleotides matching TRBD1. From germline, CDR1 is SGHDT and CDR2 YYEEEE. This CDR3 has 15 residues. The ends lost 2 bases at V and 7 bases at J; junction bases unmatched: 5. This CDR3 reads CASSLAGTGNSPLHF. DNA of the CDR3: TGTGCCAGCAGCTTAGCCGGGACAGGAAATTCACCCCTCCACTTT.

V and J are TRBV4-1 and TRBJ2-1; D gene uncertain. There are 17 residues in the CDR3. V gave up 0 bases and J gave up 0 bases, with 12 bases separating them. Germline V gene lookup returns CDR1 MGHRA and CDR2 YSYEKL. For the CDR3, the DNA is TGCGCCAGCAGCCAAGATGTGGGGTCGAGCTCCTACAATGAGCAGTTCTTC. Amino acid sequence: CASSQDVGSSSYNEQFF.

This clone occurred a few times. This chain uses TRBV14 with TRBJ1-5, with 9 bases aligning to TRBD1. V shed 6 bases, J shed 6 bases, and the junction held 3 bases outside the gene matches. CDR1 and CDR2 from the germline V gene are SGHDN and FVKESK. The CDR3 runs to 13 residues. This CDR3 is CASSTGGSQPQHF. The CDR3, as DNA: TGTGCCAGCAGTACAGGGGGCAGTCAGCCCCAGCATTTT.

This chain joins TRBV15 and TRBJ2-3; D not certain. Germline CDR1 LNHNV, CDR2 YYDKDF (reference sequence). The CDR3 length is 14 residues. V lost 3 bases and J lost 5, with 12 bases in between. CDR3 nucleotides: TGTGCCACCAGCAGGGATCGTATCGGAGATACGCAGTATTTT. It yields the protein CATSRDRIGDTQYF.